Listed below are T cell receptor beta chains from one sample, sequenced in a study of shared clonotypes between healthy human individuals. Produced via immunoSEQ multiplex PCR; TCRdb's table is partial and in-frame only. The table lists 550,000 to 850,000 clones, roughly two thirds of them singletons. The source material was memory CD4+ T cells sorted from blood. These receptors were taken from a woman in her 30s in good health. CDR3s include the opening cysteine and the closing phenylalanine or tryptophan. A D gene is named only where the DNA matches it firmly. Where a row states a size, it is once, few, many or the class of an expanded clone; other rows omit it.

j_call v_call d_call clone_size cdr3_aa cdr3_nt
TRBJ2-1 TRBV19 TRBD2 . CASSIQLAGGSYNEQFF TGTGCCAGTAGTATACAACTAGCGGGAGGCTCCTACAATGAGCAGTTCTTC
TRBJ2-1 TRBV28 TRBD2 . CASSLGRASGYNDQQFF TGTGCCAGCAGTCTTGGACGGGCTAGCGGGTACAATGATCAGCAGTTCTTC
TRBJ1-4 TRBV6-6 . . CASSYSTLTAEKLFF TGTGCCAGCAGTTACTCGACACTGACAGCGGAAAAACTGTTTTTT
TRBJ2-7 TRBV7-6 . . CASSFTGAHEQYF TGTGCCAGCAGTTTCACCGGGGCCCACGAGCAGTACTTC
TRBJ1-2 TRBV6-1 . few CASSEVQGNGYTF TGTGCCAGCAGTGAAGTTCAGGGGAATGGCTACACCTTC
TRBJ2-2 TRBV7-3 . few CASSSGQHTGELFF TGTGCCAGCAGCTCCGGACAGCACACCGGGGAGCTGTTTTTT
TRBJ2-3 TRBV2 TRBD2 . CASTREGGDTQYF TGTGCCAGCACGCGGGAGGGCGGAGATACGCAGTATTTT
TRBJ2-1 TRBV5-1 TRBD2 . CASSLSGLVNEQFF TGCGCCAGCAGCTTGAGCGGACTAGTCAATGAGCAGTTCTTC
TRBJ2-3 TRBV27 TRBD2 . CASSGGAGRGADTQYF TGTGCCAGCAGCGGCGGGGCGGGGAGGGGTGCAGATACGCAGTATTTT
TRBJ2-7 TRBV28 TRBD2 . CASSSGTSGSHEQYF TGTGCCAGCAGTTCGGGGACTAGCGGGAGCCACGAGCAGTACTTC
TRBJ2-2 TRBV2 TRBD2 . CASRGTSGRGFRTGELFF TGTGCCAGCAGGGGGACTAGCGGGAGAGGTTTTAGGACCGGGGAGCTGTTTTTT
TRBJ2-2 TRBV5-1 . . CASSHRDANTGELFF TGCGCCAGCAGCCACAGGGATGCGAACACCGGGGAGCTGTTTTTT
TRBJ2-5 TRBV15 . . CATSRGLGDGEETQYF TGTGCCACCAGCAGAGGATTGGGGGATGGGGAAGAGACCCAGTACTTC
TRBJ2-1 TRBV10-1 TRBD2 . CASSVAGGPSEQFF TGCGCCAGCAGTGTCGCGGGAGGGCCGTCCGAGCAGTTCTTC
TRBJ2-7 TRBV2 . few CASIITEYSYEQYF TGTGCCAGCATTATCACGGAATACTCCTACGAGCAGTACTTC
TRBJ2-3 TRBV7-8 . . CASSLEVLLTQYF TGTGCCAGCAGCTTAGAGGTCCTTCTGACGCAGTATTTT
TRBJ2-7 TRBV10-1 TRBD1 . CASAGTGSYEQYF TGCGCCAGCGCCGGGACAGGCTCCTACGAGCAGTACTTC
TRBJ1-4 TRBV18 . . CASSPSQDANEKLFF TGTGCCAGCTCACCATCGCAGGACGCTAATGAAAAACTGTTTTTT
TRBJ2-2 TRBV15 TRBD2 . CATLKSGRGTGELFF TGTGCCACCCTTAAGAGCGGGAGGGGCACCGGGGAGCTGTTTTTT
TRBJ2-1 TRBV30 TRBD2 . CAWRRRAGVAPYNEQFF TGTGCCTGGAGACGGCGAGCGGGAGTGGCCCCCTACAATGAGCAGTTCTTC
TRBJ2-5 TRBV29-1 TRBD1 . CSVRQGDETQYF TGCAGCGTTCGACAGGGGGACGAGACCCAGTACTTC
TRBJ1-4 TRBV4-1 . . CASSQGFRSATNEKLFF TGCGCCAGCAGCCAAGGGTTTAGGTCTGCAACTAATGAAAAACTGTTTTTT